These 7 T cell receptor beta chains came from one sample sequenced in a study of T cell repertoires in cytomegalovirus infection. These receptors have no identified antigens. TCRdb redid the calling of the reads with MiXCR, one entry per CDR3 protein. The sample includes under 200,000 distinct CDR3 sequences, 20% to 25% of them seen just once. The input for sequencing was CD8+ T cells from cultured PBMCs, taken from culture after CMV antigen stimulation. These receptors were obtained from a human donor in good health (CMV status not recorded). Some clones in this sample may be carry-over from other donors' samples.

V and J are TRBV5-1 and TRBJ2-5, with 8 bases that match TRBD2. Germline trimming cut 4 bases from V and 7 bases from J; bases unmatched to any gene: 9. Germline CDR1 and CDR2: SGHRS and YFSETQ. There are 14 residues in the CDR3. The CDR3 protein is CASSRGGHPATQYF. In nucleotides, the CDR3 is TGCGCCAGCAGCCGGGGGGGACACCCGGCGACCCAGTACTTC.

This clonotype came up a few times. The J gene is TRBJ2-7, the V gene TRBV6-5; 7 bases are shared with TRBD1. After removal of 0 bases from V and 6 bases from J, the junction contained 5 bases not matched to a gene. The germline V gene encodes CDR1 MNHEY and CDR2 SVGAGI. The CDR3 loop spans 14 amino acids. The CDR3 here is CASSYSRQGGEQYF. For the CDR3, the DNA is TGTGCCAGCAGTTACTCGAGACAGGGCGGCGAGCAGTACTTC.

This clonotype was observed a few times. This chain joins TRBV6-2 or TRBV6-3 and TRBJ2-1, with 10 bases that match TRBD1. Trimming at V came to 2 bases and at J to 7 bases, leaving 5 bases not matched to a gene. Looked up from germline, CDR1 is MNHEY and CDR2 is SVGEGT. The CDR3 has 15 amino acids. The CDR3, as DNA: TGTGCCAGCAGTTACGGGACAGGGGTGTTGAATGAGCAGTTCTTC. Translated, it gives CASSYGTGVLNEQFF.

The rearrangement uses TRBV15 and TRBJ2-7; tentative D call: TRBD2 (5 bases). V shed 0 bases and J shed 3 bases, with 9 bases lying between them. Germline lookup yields CDR1 LNHNV and CDR2 YYDKDF (reference sequence). The CDR3 is 14 amino acids. For the CDR3, the DNA is TGTGCCACCAGCAGAGAAAGGAGCGGCTACGAGCAGTACTTC. Translated, it gives CATSRERSGYEQYF.

This clonotype occurred a few times. CDR3 nucleotides: TGTGCCAGCAGCTCGACCGTGGGTTACGAGCAGTACTTC. Translation gives CASSSTVGYEQYF. This chain joins TRBV7-9 and TRBJ2-7, with unresolved D. Germline V lookup: CDR1 SEHNR, CDR2 FQNEAQ (reference sequence). The CDR3 sequence is 13 residues long. V lost 4 bases, J lost 4 bases, and 11 bases lay in between.

This chain uses TRBV27 with TRBJ2-3; the D gene is possibly TRBD1 (5 bases). Looked up from germline, CDR1 is MNHEY and CDR2 is SMNVEV (reference sequence). V lost 2 bases and J lost 4, with 13 bases in between. The CDR3 is 15 residues long. CDR3 residues: CASSLRQFGSDTQYF. Here the CDR3 DNA reads TGTGCCAGCAGTTTAAGACAGTTCGGGTCAGATACGCAGTATTTT.

This chain links TRBV27 with TRBJ2-7; 12 bases are shared with TRBD2. In germline, CDR1 is MNHEY, CDR2 SMNVEV (reference sequence). The junction had 6 bases not matched to a gene; V was cut back by 5 bases and J by 1 base. The length of the CDR3 is 16 residues. In DNA, the CDR3 is TGTGCCAGCAGTCTCCGACTAGCGGGAGCATCCTACGAGCAGTACTTC. The encoded protein is CASSLRLAGASYEQYF.